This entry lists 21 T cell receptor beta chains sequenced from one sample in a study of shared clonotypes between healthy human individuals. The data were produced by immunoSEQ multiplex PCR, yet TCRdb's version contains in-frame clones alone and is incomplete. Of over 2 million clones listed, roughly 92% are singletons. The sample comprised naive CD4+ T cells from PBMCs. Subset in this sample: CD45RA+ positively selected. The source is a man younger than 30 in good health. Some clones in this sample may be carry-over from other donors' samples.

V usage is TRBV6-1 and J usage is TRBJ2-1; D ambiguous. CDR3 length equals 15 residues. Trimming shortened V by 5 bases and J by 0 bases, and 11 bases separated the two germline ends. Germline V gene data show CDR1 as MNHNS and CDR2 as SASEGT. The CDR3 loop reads CASSPDSSSYNEQFF. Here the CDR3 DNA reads TGTGCCAGCAGTCCCGACTCTAGCTCCTACAATGAGCAGTTCTTC.

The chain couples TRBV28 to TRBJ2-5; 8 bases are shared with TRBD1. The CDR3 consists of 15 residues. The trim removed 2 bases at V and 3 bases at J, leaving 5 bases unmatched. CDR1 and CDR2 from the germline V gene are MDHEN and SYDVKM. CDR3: CASSLNPGQEETQYF. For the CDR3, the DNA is TGTGCCAGCAGTTTAAACCCGGGACAGGAAGAGACCCAGTACTTC.

CDR3 coding DNA: TGTGCCAGCAGCCAACCGGGAGAATCGAACACCGGGGAGCTGTTTTTT. This codes for CASSQPGESNTGELFF. The chain recombines TRBV4-2 with TRBJ2-2, with D possibly being TRBD2 (6 bases). V was pared by 2 bases and J by 0 bases, with 10 bases between. CDR3 length: 16 residues. Germline assignment: CDR1 LGHNA and CDR2 YNFKEQ.

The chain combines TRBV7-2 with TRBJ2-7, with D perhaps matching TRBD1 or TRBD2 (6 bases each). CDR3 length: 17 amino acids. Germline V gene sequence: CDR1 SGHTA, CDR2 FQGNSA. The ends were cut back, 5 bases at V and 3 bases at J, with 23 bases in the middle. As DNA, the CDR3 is TGTGCCAGCAGCGACCGACCGGGGGCCCAGCGACACTACGAGCAGTACTTC. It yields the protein CASSDRPGAQRHYEQYF.

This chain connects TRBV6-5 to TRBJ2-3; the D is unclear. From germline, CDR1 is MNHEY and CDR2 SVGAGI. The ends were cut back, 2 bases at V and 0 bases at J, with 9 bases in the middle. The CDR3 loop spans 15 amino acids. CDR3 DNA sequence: TGTGCCAGCAGTTACGTCGGCGTAAGCACAGATACGCAGTATTTT. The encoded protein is CASSYVGVSTDTQYF.

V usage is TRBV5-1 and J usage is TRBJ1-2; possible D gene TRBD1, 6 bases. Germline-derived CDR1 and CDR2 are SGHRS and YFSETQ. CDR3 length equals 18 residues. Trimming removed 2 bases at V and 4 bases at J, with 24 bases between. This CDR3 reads CASSFGVAPRGLSYGYTF. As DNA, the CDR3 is TGCGCCAGCAGCTTCGGGGTCGCCCCCCGGGGGCTTAGCTATGGCTACACCTTC. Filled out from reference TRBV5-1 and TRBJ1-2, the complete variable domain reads KAGVTQTPRYLIKTRGQQVTLSCSPISGHRSVSWYQQTPGQGLQFLFEYFSETQRNKGNFPGRFSGRQFSNSRSEMNVSTLELGDSALYLCASSFGVAPRGLSYGYTFGSGTRLTVV.

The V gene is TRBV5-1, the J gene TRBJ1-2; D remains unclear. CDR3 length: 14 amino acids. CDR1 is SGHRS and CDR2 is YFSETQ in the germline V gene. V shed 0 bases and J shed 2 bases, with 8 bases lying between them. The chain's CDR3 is CASSLAETNYGYTF. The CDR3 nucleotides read TGCGCCAGCAGCTTGGCGGAGACCAACTATGGCTACACCTTC.

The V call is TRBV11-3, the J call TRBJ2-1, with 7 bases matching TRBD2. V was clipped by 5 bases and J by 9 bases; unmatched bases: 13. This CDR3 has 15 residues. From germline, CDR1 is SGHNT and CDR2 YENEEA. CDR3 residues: CASSPLWGEGTEQFF. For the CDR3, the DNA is TGTGCCAGCAGCCCCCTATGGGGGGAGGGCACTGAGCAGTTCTTC. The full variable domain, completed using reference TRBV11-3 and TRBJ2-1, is EAGVVQSPRYKIIEKKQPVAFWCNPISGHNTLYWYLQNLGQGPELLIRYENEEAVDDSQLPKDRFSAERLKGVDSTLKIQPAELGDSAVYLCASSPLWGEGTEQFFGPGTRLTVL.

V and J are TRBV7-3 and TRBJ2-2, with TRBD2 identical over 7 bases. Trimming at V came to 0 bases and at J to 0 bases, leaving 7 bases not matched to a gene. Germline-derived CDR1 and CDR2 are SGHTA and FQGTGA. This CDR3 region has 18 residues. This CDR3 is CASSLTGGTTSNTGELFF. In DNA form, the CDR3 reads TGTGCCAGCAGCTTAACGGGGGGGACTACCTCGAACACCGGGGAGCTGTTTTTT. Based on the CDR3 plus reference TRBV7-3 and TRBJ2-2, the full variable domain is GAGVSQTPSNKVTEKGKYVELRCDPISGHTALYWYRQSLGQGPEFLIYFQGTGAADDSGLPNDRFFAVRPEGSVSTLKIQRTERGDSAVYLCASSLTGGTTSNTGELFFGEGSRLTVL.

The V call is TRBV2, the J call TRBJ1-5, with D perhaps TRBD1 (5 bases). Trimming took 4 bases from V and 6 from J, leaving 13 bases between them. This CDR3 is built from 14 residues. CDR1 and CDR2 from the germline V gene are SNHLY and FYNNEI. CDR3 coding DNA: TGTGCCAGCAGTGGCTTATCAGGGAGTCAGCCCCAGCATTTT. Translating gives CASSGLSGSQPQHF. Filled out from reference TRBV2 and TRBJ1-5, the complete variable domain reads EPEVTQTPSHQVTQMGQEVILRCVPISNHLYFYWYRQILGQKVEFLVSFYNNEISEKSEIFDDQFSVERPDGSNFTLKIRSTKLEDSAMYFCASSGLSGSQPQHFGDGTRLSIL.

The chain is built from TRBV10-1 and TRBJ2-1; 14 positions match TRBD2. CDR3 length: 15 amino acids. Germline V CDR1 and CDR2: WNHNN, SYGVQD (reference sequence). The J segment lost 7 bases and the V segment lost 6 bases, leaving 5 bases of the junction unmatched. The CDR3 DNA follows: TGCGCCAGCAGCCACGGGACTAGCGGGAGAAATGAGCAGTTCTTC. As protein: CASSHGTSGRNEQFF.

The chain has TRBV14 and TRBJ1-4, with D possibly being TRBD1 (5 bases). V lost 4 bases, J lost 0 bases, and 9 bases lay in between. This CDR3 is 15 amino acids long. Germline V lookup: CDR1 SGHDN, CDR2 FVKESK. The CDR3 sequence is CASSRRGPTNEKLFF. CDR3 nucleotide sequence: TGTGCCAGCAGCCGCCGGGGACCAACTAATGAAAAACTGTTTTTT.

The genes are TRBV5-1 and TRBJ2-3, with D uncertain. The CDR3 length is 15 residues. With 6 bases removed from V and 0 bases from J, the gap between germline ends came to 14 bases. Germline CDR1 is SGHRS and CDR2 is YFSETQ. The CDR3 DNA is TGCGCCAGCACCCAGACCCCCGGCAGCACAGATACGCAGTATTTT. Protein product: CASTQTPGSTDTQYF.

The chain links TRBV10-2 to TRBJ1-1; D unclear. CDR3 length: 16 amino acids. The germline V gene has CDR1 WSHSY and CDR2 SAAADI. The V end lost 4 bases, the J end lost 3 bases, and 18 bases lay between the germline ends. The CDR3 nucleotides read TGCGCCAGCAGTGCTTTCCAGGAGAAAGTGGACACTGAAGCTTTCTTT. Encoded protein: CASSAFQEKVDTEAFF.

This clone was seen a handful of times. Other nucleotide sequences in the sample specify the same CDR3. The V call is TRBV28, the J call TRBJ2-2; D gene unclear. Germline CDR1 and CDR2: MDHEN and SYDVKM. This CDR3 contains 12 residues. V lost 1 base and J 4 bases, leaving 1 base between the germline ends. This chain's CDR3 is CASSLFTGELFF. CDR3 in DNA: TGTGCCAGCAGTTTATTCACCGGGGAGCTGTTTTTT.

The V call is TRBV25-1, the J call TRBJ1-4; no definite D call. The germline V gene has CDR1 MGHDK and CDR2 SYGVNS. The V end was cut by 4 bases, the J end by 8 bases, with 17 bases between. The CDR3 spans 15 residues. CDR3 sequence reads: CASSVLTPGMEKLFF. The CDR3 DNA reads TGTGCCAGCAGTGTCCTGACCCCGGGGATGGAAAAACTGTTTTTT. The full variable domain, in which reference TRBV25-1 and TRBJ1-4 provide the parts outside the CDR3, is EADIYQTPRYLVIGTGKKITLECSQTMGHDKMYWYQQDPGMELHLIHYSYGVNSTEKGDLSSESTVSRIRTEHFPLTLESARPSHTSQYLCASSVLTPGMEKLFFGSGTQLSVL.

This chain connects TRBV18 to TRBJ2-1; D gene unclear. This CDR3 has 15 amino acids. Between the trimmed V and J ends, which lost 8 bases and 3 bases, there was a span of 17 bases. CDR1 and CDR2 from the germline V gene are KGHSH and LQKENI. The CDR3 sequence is CASTEMAGIYNEQFF. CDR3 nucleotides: TGTGCCAGCACAGAGATGGCAGGCATCTACAATGAGCAGTTCTTC.

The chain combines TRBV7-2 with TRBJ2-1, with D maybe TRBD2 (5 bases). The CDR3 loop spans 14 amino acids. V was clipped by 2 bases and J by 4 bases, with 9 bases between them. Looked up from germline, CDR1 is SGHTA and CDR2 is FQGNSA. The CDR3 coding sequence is TGTGCCAGCAGCTTACGGACTTATTACAATGAGCAGTTCTTC. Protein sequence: CASSLRTYYNEQFF. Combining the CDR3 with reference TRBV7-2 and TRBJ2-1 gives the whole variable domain GAGVSQSPSNKVTEKGKDVELRCDPISGHTALYWYRQSLGQGLEFLIYFQGNSAPDKSGLPSDRFSAERTGGSVSTLTIQRTQQEDSAVYLCASSLRTYYNEQFFGPGTRLTVL.

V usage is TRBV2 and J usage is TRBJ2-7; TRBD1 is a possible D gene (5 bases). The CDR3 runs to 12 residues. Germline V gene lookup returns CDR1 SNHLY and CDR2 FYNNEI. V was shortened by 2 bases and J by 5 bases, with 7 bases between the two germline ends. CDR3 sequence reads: CASSESRDEQYF. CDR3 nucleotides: TGTGCCAGCAGTGAATCCAGGGACGAGCAGTACTTC.

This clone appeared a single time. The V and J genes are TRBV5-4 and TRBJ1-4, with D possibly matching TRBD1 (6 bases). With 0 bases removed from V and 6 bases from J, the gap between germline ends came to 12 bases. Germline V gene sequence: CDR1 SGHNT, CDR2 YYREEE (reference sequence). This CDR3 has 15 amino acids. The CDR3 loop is CASSLGSGADEKLFF. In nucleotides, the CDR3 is TGTGCCAGCAGCTTGGGGTCGGGGGCCGATGAAAAACTGTTTTTT.

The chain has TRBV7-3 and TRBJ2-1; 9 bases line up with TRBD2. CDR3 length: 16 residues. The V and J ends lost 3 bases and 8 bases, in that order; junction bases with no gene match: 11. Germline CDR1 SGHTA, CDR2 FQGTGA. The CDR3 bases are TGTGCCAGCAGCTTGGCTGGCGGGAGGGCCGGCGATGAGCAGTTCTTC. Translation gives CASSLAGGRAGDEQFF.